The rows below give T cell receptor beta chains drawn from one sample of a study of T cells in Graves' hyperthyroidism and ophthalmopathy. From the multiplex PCR reads, TCRdb called clonotypes with MiXCR, one entry per CDR3 protein. The sample shows about 400,000 distinct CDR3 sequences, around a quarter of them seen only once. The sequenced sample consisted of blood. All receptors derive from a man in his forties or fifties with Graves' hyperthyroidism. Both conserved end residues are part of each CDR3. The D gene is left open where the match is weak. Not all rows give a size; the values are once, few, many and, for expanded clones, a class.

j_gene: TRBJ2-2; d_gene: TRBD1; v_gene: TRBV6-1; abundance: few; CDR3aa: CASSEAPGTVFTGELFF; CDR3nt: TGTGCCAGCAGTGAAGCCCCCGGGACAGTGTTCACCGGGGAGCTGTTTTTT
j_gene: TRBJ2-3; d_gene: TRBD1; v_gene: TRBV2; abundance: few; CDR3aa: CASSEGTGSTDTQYF; CDR3nt: TGTGCCAGCAGTGAGGGGACAGGGAGCACAGATACGCAGTATTTT
j_gene: TRBJ2-3; d_gene: .; v_gene: TRBV29-1; abundance: .; CDR3aa: CSGQDTDTQYF; CDR3nt: TGCAGCGGACAGGACACAGATACGCAGTATTTT
j_gene: TRBJ1-2; d_gene: .; v_gene: TRBV6-1; abundance: few; CDR3aa: CASSESGTESYTF; CDR3nt: TGTGCCAGCAGTGAATCGGGGACGGAGAGCTACACCTTC
j_gene: TRBJ1-6; d_gene: .; v_gene: TRBV19; abundance: .; CDR3aa: CASSIDNGRTLHF; CDR3nt: TGTGCCAGTAGTATAGATAACGGAAGAACCCTCCACTTT
j_gene: TRBJ1-5; d_gene: .; v_gene: TRBV27; abundance: .; CDR3aa: CASSADTRTQPQHF; CDR3nt: TGTGCCAGCAGTGCTGACACCCGAACCCAGCCCCAGCATTTT
j_gene: TRBJ2-7; d_gene: TRBD2; v_gene: TRBV3-1; abundance: few; CDR3aa: CASSQDPTSGTSYEQYF; CDR3nt: TGTGCCAGCAGCCAAGATCCCACTAGCGGGACCTCCTACGAGCAGTACTTC
j_gene: TRBJ1-2; d_gene: .; v_gene: TRBV27; abundance: .; CDR3aa: CASSFAGLAFGYTF; CDR3nt: TGTGCCAGCAGTTTTGCCGGACTCGCCTTTGGCTACACCTTC
j_gene: TRBJ1-5; d_gene: TRBD1; v_gene: TRBV19; abundance: few; CDR3aa: CASSVGQGGNQPQHF; CDR3nt: TGTGCCAGTAGTGTGGGACAGGGTGGCAATCAGCCCCAGCATTTT
j_gene: TRBJ1-1; d_gene: TRBD1; v_gene: TRBV28; abundance: many; CDR3aa: CASRRQGNTEAFF; CDR3nt: TGTGCCAGCAGGCGACAGGGGAACACTGAAGCTTTCTTT
j_gene: TRBJ2-7; d_gene: .; v_gene: TRBV18; abundance: .; CDR3aa: CASSPPGSYGEQYF; CDR3nt: TGTGCCAGCTCACCACCGGGGTCTTACGGGGAGCAGTACTTC
j_gene: TRBJ1-1; d_gene: .; v_gene: TRBV3-1; abundance: many; CDR3aa: CASSHSTRGNTEAFF; CDR3nt: TGTGCCAGCAGCCACTCAACTCGGGGGAACACTGAAGCTTTCTTT
j_gene: TRBJ2-1; d_gene: TRBD2; v_gene: TRBV20-1; abundance: many; CDR3aa: CSASRLAGGGPYNEQFF; CDR3nt: TGCAGTGCTAGCCGGCTAGCGGGAGGAGGGCCCTACAATGAGCAGTTCTTC
j_gene: TRBJ2-3; d_gene: .; v_gene: TRBV29-1; abundance: .; CDR3aa: CSVEYGNGDTQYF; CDR3nt: TGCAGCGTTGAGTACGGGAATGGAGATACGCAGTATTTT
j_gene: TRBJ1-2; d_gene: TRBD1; v_gene: TRBV20-1; abundance: few; CDR3aa: CSAHRQGASGYTF; CDR3nt: TGCAGTGCGCATAGACAGGGGGCGTCCGGCTACACCTTC
j_gene: TRBJ1-1; d_gene: .; v_gene: TRBV5-5; abundance: few; CDR3aa: CASSLELGNTEAFF; CDR3nt: TGTGCCAGCAGCTTGGAGCTCGGAAACACTGAAGCTTTCTTT
j_gene: TRBJ2-2; d_gene: .; v_gene: TRBV5-1; abundance: .; CDR3aa: CASDPWGQGTGELFF; CDR3nt: TGCGCCAGCGACCCTTGGGGCCAGGGCACCGGGGAGCTGTTTTTT
j_gene: TRBJ2-7; d_gene: TRBD2; v_gene: TRBV18; abundance: .; CDR3aa: CASSANRGGSDEQYF; CDR3nt: TGTGCCAGCTCAGCGAATCGGGGGGGCTCGGACGAGCAGTACTTC
j_gene: TRBJ2-7; d_gene: .; v_gene: TRBV19; abundance: few; CDR3aa: CASSMRGAYEQYF; CDR3nt: TGTGCCAGTAGTATGCGGGGCGCATACGAGCAGTACTTC
j_gene: TRBJ1-1; d_gene: .; v_gene: TRBV19; abundance: .; CDR3aa: CASSIDKETEAFF; CDR3nt: TGTGCCAGTAGTATAGATAAAGAAACTGAAGCTTTCTTT
j_gene: TRBJ2-7; d_gene: TRBD2; v_gene: TRBV28; abundance: many; CDR3aa: CASSLYPSSGMTYEQYF; CDR3nt: TGTGCCAGCAGTTTATACCCCTCTAGCGGGATGACCTACGAGCAGTACTTC
j_gene: TRBJ2-2; d_gene: .; v_gene: TRBV24-1; abundance: .; CDR3aa: CATSDPPVGELFF; CDR3nt: TGTGCCACCAGTGACCCCCCGGTCGGGGAGCTGTTTTTT
j_gene: TRBJ2-1; d_gene: .; v_gene: TRBV7-6; abundance: few; CDR3aa: CASSNPGTRKQFF; CDR3nt: TGTGCCAGCAGCAACCCCGGGACTCGGAAGCAGTTCTTC
j_gene: TRBJ1-1; d_gene: TRBD1; v_gene: TRBV18; abundance: many; CDR3aa: CASSPGDSTEAFF; CDR3nt: TGTGCCAGCTCACCAGGGGACAGCACTGAAGCTTTCTTT
j_gene: TRBJ1-5; d_gene: .; v_gene: TRBV6-2/TRBV6-3; abundance: .; CDR3aa: CASAINSNQPQHF; CDR3nt: TGTGCCAGCGCCATTAATAGCAATCAGCCCCAGCATTTT
j_gene: TRBJ2-1; d_gene: TRBD1; v_gene: TRBV24-1; abundance: few; CDR3aa: CATSDKDRAYNEQFF; CDR3nt: TGTGCCACCAGTGATAAGGACAGGGCCTACAATGAGCAGTTCTTC
j_gene: TRBJ2-1; d_gene: TRBD2; v_gene: TRBV11-2; abundance: many; CDR3aa: CASSQIAGNYNEQFF; CDR3nt: TGTGCCAGCAGCCAAATAGCGGGGAACTACAATGAGCAGTTCTTC
j_gene: TRBJ2-1; d_gene: .; v_gene: TRBV3-1; abundance: many; CDR3aa: CASSPGRGTYNEQFF; CDR3nt: TGTGCCAGCAGCCCAGGGAGAGGTACCTACAATGAGCAGTTCTTC
j_gene: TRBJ2-1; d_gene: .; v_gene: TRBV20-1; abundance: few; CDR3aa: CSATHSGNEQFF; CDR3nt: TGCAGTGCTACCCATAGCGGCAATGAGCAGTTCTTC
j_gene: TRBJ1-2; d_gene: .; v_gene: TRBV30; abundance: .; CDR3aa: CAWSVLYSVGYTF; CDR3nt: TGTGCCTGGAGTGTACTTTATAGCGTTGGCTACACCTTC
j_gene: TRBJ2-5; d_gene: .; v_gene: TRBV29-1; abundance: .; CDR3aa: CSGRSGETQYF; CDR3nt: TGCAGCGGACGAAGCGGAGAGACCCAGTACTTC
j_gene: TRBJ2-6; d_gene: TRBD2; v_gene: TRBV13; abundance: .; CDR3aa: CASTASLLAGGPSGANVLTF; CDR3nt: TGTGCCAGCACCGCCTCCCTTTTGGCGGGAGGGCCATCTGGGGCCAACGTCCTGACTTTC
j_gene: TRBJ2-1; d_gene: TRBD2; v_gene: TRBV12-3/TRBV12-4; abundance: .; CDR3aa: CASSPQAGGPNEQFF; CDR3nt: TGTGCCAGCAGCCCCCAAGCGGGAGGGCCTAATGAGCAGTTCTTC
j_gene: TRBJ2-5; d_gene: .; v_gene: TRBV6-1; abundance: many; CDR3aa: CASSDGGWRGETQYF; CDR3nt: TGTGCCAGCAGTGATGGCGGTTGGAGGGGAGAGACCCAGTACTTC
j_gene: TRBJ1-1; d_gene: TRBD1; v_gene: TRBV11-2; abundance: few; CDR3aa: CASSLGGQGLQAEAFF; CDR3nt: TGTGCCAGCAGCTTGGGCGGACAGGGGTTACAGGCTGAAGCTTTCTTT
j_gene: TRBJ1-1; d_gene: .; v_gene: TRBV30; abundance: many; CDR3aa: CAWSGAEAFF; CDR3nt: TGTGCCTGGAGTGGAGCTGAAGCTTTCTTT
j_gene: TRBJ2-7; d_gene: .; v_gene: TRBV4-1; abundance: .; CDR3aa: CASSRGSRPYEQYF; CDR3nt: TGCGCCAGCAGCCGAGGGTCCCGCCCCTACGAGCAGTACTTC
j_gene: TRBJ2-5; d_gene: TRBD1; v_gene: TRBV12-3/TRBV12-4; abundance: .; CDR3aa: CASSTGQGAGQETQYF; CDR3nt: TGTGCCAGCAGCACAGGACAGGGGGCAGGTCAAGAGACCCAGTACTTC
j_gene: TRBJ2-3; d_gene: .; v_gene: TRBV24-1; abundance: .; CDR3aa: CATSDRADSSTDTQYF; CDR3nt: TGTGCCACCAGTGACCGGGCTGACAGCAGCACAGATACGCAGTATTTT
j_gene: TRBJ2-4; d_gene: .; v_gene: TRBV27; abundance: few; CDR3aa: CASSSNVAKNIQYF; CDR3nt: TGTGCCAGCAGTTCTAACGTAGCCAAAAACATTCAGTACTTC
j_gene: TRBJ2-7; d_gene: TRBD2; v_gene: TRBV6-1; abundance: .; CDR3aa: CASSPTSGSRYEQYF; CDR3nt: TGTGCCAGCAGCCCAACTAGCGGGAGTAGGTACGAGCAGTACTTC
j_gene: TRBJ2-1; d_gene: .; v_gene: TRBV2; abundance: .; CDR3aa: CASWSGSSYNEQFF; CDR3nt: TGTGCCAGCTGGAGCGGCAGCTCCTACAATGAGCAGTTCTTC
j_gene: TRBJ1-6; d_gene: .; v_gene: TRBV6-1; abundance: .; CDR3aa: CASSYRTAVENSPLHF; CDR3nt: TGTGCCAGCAGTTATAGGACAGCGGTGGAGAATTCACCCCTCCACTTT
j_gene: TRBJ1-1; d_gene: .; v_gene: TRBV5-1; abundance: .; CDR3aa: CASSLVGGRSEAFF; CDR3nt: TGCGCCAGCAGCTTGGTCGGGGGAAGGTCTGAAGCTTTCTTT
j_gene: TRBJ2-3; d_gene: TRBD2; v_gene: TRBV6-5; abundance: few; CDR3aa: CASSYGAGGPPDTQYF; CDR3nt: TGTGCCAGCAGTTACGGGGCGGGAGGGCCACCAGATACGCAGTATTTT
j_gene: TRBJ2-1; d_gene: TRBD2; v_gene: TRBV7-8; abundance: many; CDR3aa: CASSLALSGSYNEQFF; CDR3nt: TGTGCCAGCAGCTTAGCGCTAAGCGGGAGCTACAATGAGCAGTTCTTC
j_gene: TRBJ2-5; d_gene: .; v_gene: TRBV12-3/TRBV12-4; abundance: few; CDR3aa: CASNLVRGTQYF; CDR3nt: TGTGCCAGCAATTTAGTTCGAGGGACCCAGTACTTC
j_gene: TRBJ2-1; d_gene: .; v_gene: TRBV6-2/TRBV6-3; abundance: .; CDR3aa: CASRSGTTIYNEQFF; CDR3nt: TGTGCCAGCAGGTCGGGGACAACTATTTACAATGAGCAGTTCTTC
j_gene: TRBJ2-3; d_gene: TRBD2; v_gene: TRBV10-3; abundance: .; CDR3aa: CAISPSQGSGAGGSDTQYF; CDR3nt: TGTGCCATCAGCCCTTCTCAGGGTTCTGGAGCGGGAGGGTCAGATACGCAGTATTTT
j_gene: TRBJ2-3; d_gene: .; v_gene: TRBV5-1; abundance: few; CDR3aa: CASTRDPATDTQYF; CDR3nt: TGCGCCAGCACCCGGGACCCCGCCACAGATACGCAGTATTTT
j_gene: TRBJ1-2; d_gene: .; v_gene: TRBV29-1; abundance: few; CDR3aa: CSVGDMGYTF; CDR3nt: TGCAGCGTTGGGGACATGGGCTACACCTTC